This T cell receptor (beta chain) was documented in a study of early T cells in non-severe SARS-CoV-2 infection. As for the study in general: Unsorted whole-blood RNA was sequenced in bulk, leaving chains unpaired.

Study conclusions and caveats: The matching step, a VDJdb search, favored anti-spike CD8 responses and missed private and CD4 specificities.

V lost 3 bases and J lost 9, with 18 bases in between. In germline, CDR1 is SGHDN, CDR2 FVKESK. The CDR3 spans 15 residues. As part of library construction, unique molecular identifiers were attached to individual cDNA molecules. MiXCR, applied by TCRdb to the 5' RACE reads, yields one record per CDR3 protein. The sample lists about 42,000 distinct CDR3 sequences; 7% to 7.5% were seen once. This clonotype has only a few counts. Its specificity is unknown. The sample comprised whole blood. This TCR was sampled from an adult who was a healthcare worker with PCR-confirmed SARS-CoV-2 infection or an uninfected control (not recorded which). J is TRBJ1-3 and V is TRBV14; TRBD1 is a possible D gene (5 bases). For the CDR3, the DNA is TGTGCCAGCAGCCAGGCCCGGGGTCGGGGGATCACCATATATTTT. Amino acid sequence: CASSQARGRGITIYF.